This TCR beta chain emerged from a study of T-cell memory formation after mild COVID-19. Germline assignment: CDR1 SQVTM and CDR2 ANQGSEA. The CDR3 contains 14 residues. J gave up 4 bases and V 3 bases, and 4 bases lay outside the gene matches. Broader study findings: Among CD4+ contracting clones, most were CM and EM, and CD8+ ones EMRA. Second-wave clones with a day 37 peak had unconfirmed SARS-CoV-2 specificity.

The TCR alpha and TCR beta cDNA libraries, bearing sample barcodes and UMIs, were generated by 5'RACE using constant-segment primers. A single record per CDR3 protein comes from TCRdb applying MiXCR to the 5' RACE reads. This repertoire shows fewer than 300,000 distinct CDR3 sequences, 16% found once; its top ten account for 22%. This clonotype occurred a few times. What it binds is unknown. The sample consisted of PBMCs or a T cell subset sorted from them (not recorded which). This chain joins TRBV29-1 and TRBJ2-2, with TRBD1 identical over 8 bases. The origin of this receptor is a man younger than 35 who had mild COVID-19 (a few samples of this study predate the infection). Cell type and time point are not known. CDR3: CSVDGQGSTGELFF. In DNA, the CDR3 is TGCAGCGTTGACGGACAGGGTAGCACCGGGGAGCTGTTTTTT.